A single sample is the source of the 16 T cell receptor beta chains below, sequenced in a study of PD-1 blockade in classical Hodgkin lymphoma. This table comes from immunoSEQ multiplex PCR, and its TCRdb copy is limited to in-frame clones, with some not included. The sample has approximately 26,000 clones; roughly 80% are singletons. Exposure to brentuximab vedotin varied, and each patient had relapsed following autologous stem cell transplantation. The starting material was peripheral blood mononuclear cells (PBMCs), obtained before the second cycle of nivolumab. All receptors come from a human donor with classical Hodgkin lymphoma.

By frequency in the sample, this clone is medium-sized. V gene TRBV7-8 combines with J gene TRBJ1-1; D is undetermined. The V gene lost 5 bases and the J gene lost 0 bases, with 13 bases spanning the gap. This CDR3 has 15 residues. CDR1 and CDR2 (germline): SGHVS, FQNEAQ. The CDR3 sequence: CASSGSTNMNTEAFF. DNA of the CDR3: TGTGCCAGCAGCGGATCGACAAACATGAACACTGAAGCTTTCTTT.

The sample holds a few counts of this clone. This chain uses TRBV5-4 with TRBJ2-1; 7 bases align to TRBD2. V lost 4 bases, J lost 0 bases, and 4 bases stayed unmatched. This CDR3 is 15 amino acids long. Germline CDR1 and CDR2: SGHNT and YYREEE (reference sequence). CDR3 nucleotide sequence: TGTGCCAGCAGCCCCCCGGGGGGCTCCTACAATGAGCAGTTCTTC. Translating it yields CASSPPGGSYNEQFF.

V is TRBV5-6 and J is TRBJ2-7; D unclear. Per germline, CDR1 SGHDT and CDR2 YYEEEE. V was clipped by 1 base and J by 3 bases, with 5 bases between them. The length of the CDR3 is 12 residues. CDR3 amino acids: CASSLPFYEQYF. The CDR3 DNA reads TGTGCCAGCAGCTTGCCGTTCTACGAGCAGTACTTC.

V gene TRBV5-1 combines with J gene TRBJ1-1; weak D call: TRBD1 (6 bases). With 3 bases removed from V and 7 bases from J, the gap between germline ends came to 10 bases. CDR1 SGHRS and CDR2 YFSETQ come from the germline V gene. This CDR3 has 12 amino acids. The CDR3 loop is CASSYGQSEAFF. The CDR3 bases are TGCGCCAGCAGCTATGGACAGAGTGAAGCTTTCTTT.

The chain carries TRBV10-1 and TRBJ2-5; tentatively, D is TRBD1 (5 bases). This CDR3 has 14 residues. Germline CDR1 reads WNHNN; CDR2 reads SYGVQD (reference sequence). V was clipped by 2 bases and J by 5 bases, with 12 bases between them. DNA of the CDR3: TGCGCCAGCAGTGAGATAGGGGTAAGGGAGACCCAGTACTTC. Amino acids: CASSEIGVRETQYF.

The chain uses TRBV6-6 and TRBJ2-1; TRBD1 is a possible D gene (7 bases). This CDR3 region has 16 residues. V was shortened by 0 bases and J by 8 bases, with 17 bases between the two germline ends. CDR1 is MNHNY, CDR2 SVGAGI, per germline (reference sequence). The CDR3 sequence: CASSYSNGRGGDEQFF. Written as DNA, the CDR3 is TGTGCCAGCAGTTACTCGAACGGGAGAGGGGGCGATGAGCAGTTCTTC.

A remark on this clone: The CDR3 does not close with the conserved phenylalanine or tryptophan, likely indicating a read error. It is unclear where the CDR3 begins or ends on the DNA, so no DNA is shown, and the CDR3 is as TCRdb lists it. The V call is TRBV4-1, the J call TRBJ2-7; the D segment call TRBD2 is taken from the table without a DNA check. Germline CDR1 reads MGHRA; CDR2 reads YSYEKL. The CDR3 has 12 residues if both end residues are counted. CDR3: CASSHGTSGFRL.

This chain uses TRBV6-6 with TRBJ2-3, with a tentative D call TRBD1 (5 bases). The V gene lost 0 bases and the J gene lost 9 bases, with 7 bases spanning the gap. There are 12 residues in the CDR3. Germline-derived CDR1 and CDR2 are MNHNY and SVGAGI (reference sequence). CDR3 nucleotides: TGTGCCAGCAGTTACTCGACAGTCACGCAGTATTTT. Protein sequence: CASSYSTVTQYF.

This chain uses TRBV5-1 with TRBJ2-3; perhaps D is TRBD1 or TRBD2 (5 bases each). Germline V gene sequence: CDR1 SGHRS, CDR2 YFSETQ. V was shortened by 4 bases and J by 6 bases, with 12 bases between the two germline ends. CDR3 length equals 13 residues. CDR3 loop: CASSRRDVDTQYF. For the CDR3, the DNA is TGCGCCAGCAGCCGCAGGGACGTGGATACGCAGTATTTT.

This rearrangement joins TRBV6-5 to TRBJ2-7, with a tentative D call TRBD1 (6 bases). In germline, CDR1 is MNHEY, CDR2 SVGAGI. V was cut by 2 bases and J by 0 bases, with 14 bases left in between. The CDR3 totals 16 residues. The CDR3 spells CASSYLDSLSSYEQYF. The DNA of the CDR3 is TGTGCCAGCAGTTACCTGGACAGCTTATCCTCCTACGAGCAGTACTTC.

This clone was recorded once. This chain connects TRBV27 to TRBJ1-5; TRBD1 agrees at 7 bases. The CDR3 length is 14 residues. CDR1 is MNHEY, CDR2 SMNVEV, per germline (reference sequence). V lost 6 bases to trimming and J lost 7 bases; unmatched junction nucleotides: 9. As DNA, the CDR3 is TGTGCCAGCAGCTTAGACAGGGCTGGACAGCCCCAGCATTTT. This encodes CASSLDRAGQPQHF.

The gene calls are TRBV7-9 and TRBJ2-1; D is undetermined. CDR1 and CDR2 from the germline V gene are SEHNR and FQNEAQ (reference sequence). Trimming pared 1 base from V and 12 bases from J, leaving 4 bases between. The CDR3 totals 10 residues. This CDR3 is CASSLDGQFF. DNA for the CDR3: TGTGCCAGCAGCTTAGACGGGCAGTTCTTC. Combining the CDR3 with reference TRBV7-9 and TRBJ2-1 gives the whole variable domain DTGVSQNPRHKITKRGQNVTFRCDPISEHNRLYWYRQTLGQGPEFLTYFQNEAQLEKSRLLSDRFSAERPKGSFSTLEIQRTEQGDSAMYLCASSLDGQFFGPGTRLTVL.

The chain couples TRBV5-6 to TRBJ1-2, with D unclear. Germline V gene sequence: CDR1 SGHDT, CDR2 YYEEEE. V lost 1 base, J lost 3 bases, and 13 bases lay in between. The CDR3 length is 15 residues. CDR3 sequence (DNA): TGTGCCAGCAGCTTGTACTGGGGAGAAGACTATGGCTACACCTTC. It translates to CASSLYWGEDYGYTF.

This chain uses TRBV27 with TRBJ2-7; D remains unclear. Germline assignment: CDR1 MNHEY and CDR2 SMNVEV (reference sequence). V was clipped by 8 bases and J by 7 bases, with 21 bases between them. This CDR3 is built from 14 residues. The CDR3 protein is CASRKASRPREQYF. CDR3 nucleotide sequence: TGTGCCAGCCGAAAAGCAAGCAGGCCCCGGGAGCAGTACTTC.

This rearrangement joins TRBV11-3 to TRBJ2-6, with TRBD1 as a possible D gene (6 bases). This CDR3 contains 17 residues. Germline lookup yields CDR1 SGHNT and CDR2 YENEEA. Trimming stripped 3 bases from V and 3 bases from J, with 15 bases between. This CDR3 is CASSLGHPSLGANVLTF. The CDR3 nucleotides are TGTGCCAGCAGCTTGGGACACCCATCCCTTGGGGCCAACGTCCTGACTTTC.

The rearrangement joins TRBV6-6 to TRBJ2-2, with D tentatively TRBD1 (6 bases). The germline V gene has CDR1 MNHNY and CDR2 SVGAGI (reference sequence). The V end lost 4 bases, the J end lost 5 bases, and 8 bases lay between the germline ends. The CDR3 totals 13 residues. CDR3 sequence: CASSFQGTGELFF. CDR3 nucleotide sequence: TGTGCCAGCAGTTTTCAGGGGACCGGGGAGCTGTTTTTT.